This entry lists 17 T cell receptor beta chains sequenced from one sample in a study of T-cell memory formation after mild COVID-19. MiXCR was run by TCRdb on the 5' RACE reads, yielding one entry per CDR3 protein. The data contain about 470,000 distinct CDR3 sequences, about 20% of them singletons. Sequencing was done on a sample of PBMCs or a T cell subset sorted from them (not recorded which). These receptors were obtained from an adult woman who had mild COVID-19 (a few samples of this study predate the infection). Cell type and time point are not known.

V and J are TRBV4-1 and TRBJ2-2, with 8 nucleotides matching TRBD1. CDR3 length: 17 amino acids. The ends lost 2 bases at V and 9 bases at J; junction bases unmatched: 14. Looked up from germline, CDR1 is MGHRA and CDR2 is YSYEKL. Here the CDR3 reads CASSQPGGTGAGWELFF. CDR3 in DNA: TGCGCCAGCAGCCAACCTGGAGGGACAGGAGCCGGCTGGGAGCTGTTTTTT.

This clonotype was recorded many times. The rearrangement joins TRBV11-2 to TRBJ2-1, with unresolved D. CDR3 size: 16 residues. V gave up 2 bases and J gave up 4 bases, with 15 bases separating them. Germline CDR1 reads SGHAT; CDR2 reads FQNNGV. The CDR3 loop reads CASSLLLSMGYNEQFF. CDR3 DNA: TGTGCCAGCAGCTTATTACTTTCGATGGGTTACAATGAGCAGTTCTTC.

This clonotype showed up many times. This CDR3 reads CASTLPGSSEQYF. The CDR3 DNA follows: TGCGCCAGCACTCTTCCGGGGAGTTCCGAGCAGTACTTC. The chain has TRBV5-1 and TRBJ2-7, with D tentatively TRBD2 (5 bases). Germline values: CDR1 SGHRS, CDR2 YFSETQ. Trimming removed 6 bases from V and 6 bases from J, with 16 bases in between. The CDR3 loop spans 13 amino acids.

In this sample, this clonotype turned up a few times. CDR3 amino acids: CSARRGNNSPLHF. For the CDR3, the DNA is TGCAGTGCTAGGAGGGGAAACAATTCACCCCTCCACTTT. The chain is built from TRBV20-1 and TRBJ1-6; tentatively, D is TRBD1 (5 bases). The CDR3 is made up of 13 amino acids. The V end was cut by 3 bases, the J end by 7 bases, with 10 bases between. Per germline, CDR1 DFQATT and CDR2 SNEGSKA (reference sequence).

The chain links TRBV10-3 to TRBJ2-5, with a weak D call TRBD2 (8 bases). Germline V lookup: CDR1 ENHRY, CDR2 SYGVKD. CDR3 length: 13 residues. V lost 9 bases, J lost 4 bases, and 15 bases lay in between. CDR3 amino acids: CAIRQGLGETQYF. In nucleotides, the CDR3 is TGTGCCATTCGACAGGGACTAGGAGAGACCCAGTACTTC.

This clonotype was observed at least ten times. CDR3 sequence (DNA): TGCGCCAGCAGCCGAGAATTTGGAGCTGACTACAATGAGCAGTTCTTC. Its translation is CASSREFGADYNEQFF. The chain uses TRBV4-1 and TRBJ2-1; D gene uncertain. The CDR3 covers 16 residues. Trimming took off 4 bases at V and 3 bases at J, with 16 bases between the two ends. Germline CDR1 is MGHRA and CDR2 is YSYEKL.

The genes are TRBV3-1 and TRBJ2-7, with D uncertain. The CDR3 extends over 15 amino acids. V lost 4 bases and J 4 bases, leaving 17 bases between the germline ends. The germline V gene encodes CDR1 LGHDT and CDR2 YNNKEL (reference sequence). Here the CDR3 DNA reads TGTGCCAGCAGCCCCCGCGGTGCGACTGGGTACGAGCAGTACTTC. It yields the protein CASSPRGATGYEQYF.

This chain joins TRBV6-2 or TRBV6-3 and TRBJ2-1, with no clear D. The CDR3 is 16 amino acids. CDR1 is MNHEY and CDR2 is SVGEGT in the germline V gene. With 2 bases removed from V and 8 bases from J, the gap between germline ends came to 19 bases. The CDR3 reads CASSYPIQGWKDEQFF. CDR3 sequence (DNA): TGTGCCAGCAGTTACCCCATACAAGGGTGGAAGGATGAGCAGTTCTTC.

The chain recombines TRBV3-1 with TRBJ2-7; 7 positions match TRBD2. CDR3 length: 14 amino acids. V shed 6 bases and J 7 bases; nucleotides not matched to a gene: 12. Germline loops: CDR1 LGHDT, CDR2 YNNKEL (reference sequence). The CDR3 loop is CASSSAGSLEEQYF. CDR3 DNA sequence: TGTGCCAGCAGTTCAGCGGGGAGCTTGGAAGAGCAGTACTTC.

This clonotype was seen a handful of times. The rearrangement uses TRBV20-1 and TRBJ1-4; tentative D call: TRBD1 (5 bases). The germline CDR1 and CDR2 sequences are DFQATT and SNEGSKA (reference sequence). Trimming took off 3 bases at V and 0 bases at J, with 11 bases between the two ends. The CDR3 runs to 15 residues. The CDR3 reads CSASAQVATNEKLFF. In nucleotides, the CDR3 is TGCAGTGCTAGCGCACAGGTTGCAACTAATGAAAAACTGTTTTTT.

Only a few counts were recorded for this clonotype. V usage is TRBV7-8 and J usage is TRBJ1-5; D unresolved. CDR1 SGHVS and CDR2 FQNEAQ come from the germline V gene. CDR3 length equals 15 residues. Trimming pared 6 bases from V and 1 base from J, leaving 13 bases between. DNA of the CDR3: TGTGCCAGCAGGTTATTTCCCGACAGCAATCAGCCCCAGCATTTT. Amino acids: CASRLFPDSNQPQHF.

The chain recombines TRBV7-6 with TRBJ2-1; D ambiguous. Trimming stripped 1 base from V and 10 bases from J, with 11 bases between. This CDR3 spans 13 amino acids. The V gene's germline CDR1 is SGHVS and CDR2 FNYEAQ. CDR3 region: CASSLVPWGEQFF. The CDR3 DNA follows: TGTGCCAGCAGCTTAGTGCCGTGGGGAGAGCAGTTCTTC.

The rearrangement links TRBV19 to TRBJ1-1, with D unresolved. This CDR3 region has 15 residues. Deletions cut 2 bases from V and 6 bases from J, with 16 bases between. Per the germline V gene, CDR1 is LNHDA and CDR2 is SQIVND (reference sequence). CDR3 nucleotides: TGTGCCAGTAGTATATCGCTACCAGGTCCTCCTGAAGCTTTCTTT. Encoded protein: CASSISLPGPPEAFF.

The chain has TRBV13 and TRBJ2-4; the D is unclear. CDR1 is PRHDT, CDR2 FYEKMQ, per germline (reference sequence). V was clipped by 2 bases and J by 0 bases, with 11 bases between them. The CDR3 contains 16 residues. The DNA for the CDR3 is TGTGCCAGCAGCTTAAGGGTGGAACTAGCCAAAAACATTCAGTACTTC. Encoded protein: CASSLRVELAKNIQYF.

The chain joins TRBV12-3 or TRBV12-4 to TRBJ2-1, with 9 positions matching TRBD2. This CDR3 comprises 16 residues. With 6 bases clipped from V and 2 bases from J, the junction kept 8 bases outside the gene matches. The CDR3 region has the DNA TGTGCCAGCAGACCGGGACTAGCCCAAACCTACAATGAGCAGTTCTTC. Protein product: CASRPGLAQTYNEQFF.

The rearrangement uses TRBV6-2 or TRBV6-3 and TRBJ1-1; the D is unclear. Germline V gene data show CDR1 as MNHEY and CDR2 as SVGEGT. Trimming shortened V by 2 bases and J by 5 bases, and 6 bases separated the two germline ends. The CDR3 is 12 amino acids. CDR3 DNA sequence: TGTGCCAGCAGTTACGGCCGGACTGAAGCTTTCTTT. Translation: CASSYGRTEAFF.

V usage is TRBV9 and J usage is TRBJ1-3, with D tentatively TRBD1 (5 bases). Germline CDR1 reads SGDLS; CDR2 reads YYNGEE. Trimming took off 3 bases at V and 0 bases at J, with 10 bases between the two ends. This CDR3 comprises 15 residues. This chain's CDR3 is CASSATGVSGNTIYF. DNA of the CDR3: TGTGCCAGCAGCGCAACAGGCGTCTCTGGAAACACCATATATTTT.